The T cell receptor (beta chain) described here comes from a study of OX40 agonist ivuxolimab in advanced cancers. General study points: At doses 0.1 to 3.0 mg/kg, CD4+ and CD8+ clones expanded. Low clonal expansion, among the lowest seen, marked partial responders at 0.1-3.0 mg/kg.

Generated by immunoSEQ multiplex PCR, the TCRdb table keeps only in-frame clones and is missing some. The sample consists of approximately 18,000 clones, about four fifths of them appearing once. The table lists this clone with a few counts. The antigen remains unidentified. The sample in question was CD4+ or CD8+ T cells sorted from blood, obtained in a trial of the OX40 agonist ivuxolimab. This clonotype was sampled from an adult with an advanced solid tumor such as melanoma, head and neck, liver or kidney cancer.

CDR3 coding DNA: TGCGCCAGCAGCAGGACAGGGTATGGCTACACCTTC. It encodes CASSRTGYGYTF. V and J are TRBV5-1 and TRBJ1-2, with 8 bases that match TRBD1. Trimming cost V 4 bases and J 5 bases; bases outside gene matches: 1. Germline lookup yields CDR1 SGHRS and CDR2 YFSETQ. The CDR3 is 12 amino acids.